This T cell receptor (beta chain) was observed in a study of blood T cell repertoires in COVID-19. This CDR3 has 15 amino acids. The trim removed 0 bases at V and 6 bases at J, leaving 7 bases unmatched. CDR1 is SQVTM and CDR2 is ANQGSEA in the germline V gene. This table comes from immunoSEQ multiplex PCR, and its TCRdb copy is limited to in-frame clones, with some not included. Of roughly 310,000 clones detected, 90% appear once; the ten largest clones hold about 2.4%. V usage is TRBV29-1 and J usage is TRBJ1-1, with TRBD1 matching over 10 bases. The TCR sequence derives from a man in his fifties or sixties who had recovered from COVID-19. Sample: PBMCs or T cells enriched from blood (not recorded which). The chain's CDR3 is CSVEDWGTGVAEAFF. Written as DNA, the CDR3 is TGCAGCGTTGAAGATTGGGGGACAGGGGTCGCTGAAGCTTTCTTT.